The subject of this entry is one TCR beta chain. This clonotype showed up many times. No antigen is known for it. Nothing much larger sits one base from this clone, and base qualities are not available. This sample is drawn from a study of identical twins (dated by TCRdb to 2016 to 2017). For the study in its entirety: To test whether fetal clonotypes persist, the study used deep sequencing on TCR alpha and beta repertoires from monozygotic twins, unrelated adults of various ages, and cord blood. To rule out contamination, the twin experiments were replicated at different times with different library preparation protocols. The paper as a whole reports these results and caveats: In monozygotic twins, recombination models systematically underestimated out-of-frame TCR alpha sharing, but the models matched the sharing seen between unrelated individuals. Conclusions relied on cross-sectional statistical analysis, since the same donors could not be followed over many years. Abundant cord blood beta clonotypes had fewer insertions, young adult naive repertoires showed a similar but weaker trend, and memory repertoires showed no such trend. Compared with coincidental sharing between unrelated individuals, out-of-frame TCR alpha sequences shared between twins had an excess of sequences with low generation probability. Zero-insertion analyses could be partly confounded by invariant T cells such as MAIT and iNKT, although diverse VJ usage argued against such confounding for most clonotypes. A weaker excess of twin sharing was found in beta out-of-frame sequences because the signal-to-noise ratio was lowered by fewer shared sequences.

Every donor in the study was a healthy Caucasian. The twin cohort comprised three pairs of female monozygotic twins, all aged about 18 to 30 years. Peripheral blood mononuclear cells were used as the source from which RNA for TCR libraries was isolated. CDR1 and CDR2, per the germline V gene, are LGHNA and YSLEER. The trim is 0 bases for V and 8 bases for J, with a gap of 20 bases between the germline ends. CDR3 length: 17 amino acids, cysteine to phenylalanine. Solely the CDR3 DNA is kept, with 51 bases framed from the first base. Library preparation used 5' RACE. The sequencing machine was an Illumina HiSeq 2000. Template switching introduced a universal primer binding site; the final cDNA contained a unique molecular identifier, enabling accurate counting of TCR cDNA molecules. Specific primers in the conserved constant-segment region were used to synthesize first-strand cDNA for TCR alpha and beta chains. To control for contamination, every cDNA library carried two barcodes: a SMART-Mk sample barcode plus Illumina barcodes. Two successive PCR steps introduced TruSeq adapter sequences along with Illumina sample barcodes. TCR alpha and beta cDNA libraries were sequenced on the Illumina HiSeq platform with custom primers. Per the authors' processing: Raw reads were processed with MiGEC to extract unique molecular identifiers, and MiXCR was used to determine CDR3 positions. For each individual, recombination models were inferred using an EM algorithm with the repgenHMM and IGoR tools. The tcR package in R was used for shared clonotype analysis, with sharing normalized by the product of cloneset sizes. Out-of-frame nonproductive sequences were analyzed to study raw recombination free of thymic and clonal selection effects. TCRdb applied fastp at Q25 and MiXCR to the public reads, then kept only in-frame beta chains. Rows are unified per CDR3 protein, each entry keeping the most common DNA and genes. These V and J calls are TCRdb output, not the study's own analysis. Within this sample are 700,000 or so distinct CDR3 sequences, with over 8.5% of them counted one time only. 0.98% of the sample is in the top ten clones.

The sample also formed part of further work on yellow fever vaccine responses in identical twins. The second paper further reports: According to the authors, the vaccine-induced T cell response in identical twins seemed to be partly convergent and partly specific to each individual. Focusing on identical twins, the study followed the T cell clones that responded to the vaccine, and did so with precision.

The sequence is built from TRBV4-3 and TRBJ2-1; the D gene lacks a confident call. The sequencing input was PBMCs. The receptor comes from a woman between 18 and 29 years old in good health. DNA sequence: TGCGCCAGCAGCCAAGATCGGGCCAGCATGGGGTTTCATGAGCAGTTCTTC. It specifies CASSQDRASMGFHEQFF.